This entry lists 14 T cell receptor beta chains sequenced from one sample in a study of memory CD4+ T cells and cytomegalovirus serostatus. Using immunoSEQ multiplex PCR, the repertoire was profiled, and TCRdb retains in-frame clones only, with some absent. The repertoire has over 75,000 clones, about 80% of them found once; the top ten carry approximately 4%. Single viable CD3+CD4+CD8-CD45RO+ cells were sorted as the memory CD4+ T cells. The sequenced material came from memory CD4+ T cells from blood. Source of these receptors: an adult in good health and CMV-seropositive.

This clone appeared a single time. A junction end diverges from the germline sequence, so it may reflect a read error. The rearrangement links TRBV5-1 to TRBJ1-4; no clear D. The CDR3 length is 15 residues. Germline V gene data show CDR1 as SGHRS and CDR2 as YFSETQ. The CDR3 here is CASSPNPGVGEKLFF. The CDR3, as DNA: TGTGCCAGCAGCCCGAACCCCGGGGTAGGGGAAAAACTGTTTTTT. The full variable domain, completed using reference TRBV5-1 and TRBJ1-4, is KAGVTQTPRYLIKTRGQQVTLSCSPISGHRSVSWYQQTPGQGLQFLFEYFSETQRNKGNFPGRFSGRQFSNSRSEMNVSTLELGDSALYLCASSPNPGVGEKLFFGSGTQLSVL.

CDR3 loop: CASRIRDGVNYGYTF. The DNA of the CDR3 is TGTGCCAGCAGGATCCGGGACGGGGTGAACTATGGCTACACCTTC. The genes are TRBV6-5 and TRBJ1-2, with D tentatively TRBD1 (5 bases). In germline, CDR1 is MNHEY, CDR2 SVGAGI. CDR3 length equals 15 residues. Trimming took 6 bases from V and 2 from J, leaving 16 bases between them.

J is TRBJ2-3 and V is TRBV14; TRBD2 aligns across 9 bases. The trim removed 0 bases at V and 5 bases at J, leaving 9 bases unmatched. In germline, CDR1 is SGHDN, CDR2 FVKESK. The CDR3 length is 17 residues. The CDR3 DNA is TGTGCCAGCAGCCAAGATTTCGGGTTTAGCGGGAGAGATACGCAGTATTTT. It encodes CASSQDFGFSGRDTQYF.

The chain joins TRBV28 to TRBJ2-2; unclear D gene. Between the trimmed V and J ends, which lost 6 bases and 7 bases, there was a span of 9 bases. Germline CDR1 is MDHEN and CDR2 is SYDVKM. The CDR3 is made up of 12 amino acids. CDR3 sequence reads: CASSRQSGELFF. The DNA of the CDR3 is TGTGCCAGCAGCAGACAAAGCGGGGAGCTGTTTTTT.

Here the CDR3 reads CASSQGGETQYF. The CDR3 DNA follows: TGTGCCAGCAGCCAAGGGGGGGAGACCCAGTACTTC. The gene calls are TRBV9 and TRBJ2-5; either TRBD1 or TRBD2 may fit D (6 bases each). The length of the CDR3 is 12 residues. Trimming cost V 4 bases and J 5 bases, with 9 bases left between them. Per germline, CDR1 SGDLS and CDR2 YYNGEE.

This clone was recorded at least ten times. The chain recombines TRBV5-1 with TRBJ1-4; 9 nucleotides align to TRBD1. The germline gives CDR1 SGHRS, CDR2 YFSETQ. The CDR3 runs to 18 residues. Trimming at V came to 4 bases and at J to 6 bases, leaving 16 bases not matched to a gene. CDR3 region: CASSVRSGSGQGDEKLFF. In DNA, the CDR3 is TGCGCCAGCAGCGTACGATCGGGTTCGGGACAGGGTGATGAAAAACTGTTTTTT. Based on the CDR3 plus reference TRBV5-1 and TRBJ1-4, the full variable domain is KAGVTQTPRYLIKTRGQQVTLSCSPISGHRSVSWYQQTPGQGLQFLFEYFSETQRNKGNFPGRFSGRQFSNSRSEMNVSTLELGDSALYLCASSVRSGSGQGDEKLFFGSGTQLSVL.

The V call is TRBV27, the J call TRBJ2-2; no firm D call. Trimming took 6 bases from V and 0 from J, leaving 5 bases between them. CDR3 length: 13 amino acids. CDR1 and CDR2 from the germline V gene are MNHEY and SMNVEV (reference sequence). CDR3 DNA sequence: TGTGCCAGCAGCCCAACGAACACCGGGGAGCTGTTTTTT. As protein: CASSPTNTGELFF.

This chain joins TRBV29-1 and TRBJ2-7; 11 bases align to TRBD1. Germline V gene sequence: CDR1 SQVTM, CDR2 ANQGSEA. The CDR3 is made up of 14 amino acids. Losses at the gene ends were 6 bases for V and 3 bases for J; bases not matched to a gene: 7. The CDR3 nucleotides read TGCAGCGTAGTTACCGGGACAGGGGGCTACGAGCAGTACTTC. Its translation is CSVVTGTGGYEQYF.

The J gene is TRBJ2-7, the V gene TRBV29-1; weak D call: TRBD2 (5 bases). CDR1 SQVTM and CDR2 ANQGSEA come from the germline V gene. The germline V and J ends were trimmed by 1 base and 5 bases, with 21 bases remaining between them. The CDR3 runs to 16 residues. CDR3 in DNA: TGCAGCGTTGAAGCTTTCGGAAGCGGACGAACTGACGAGCAGTACTTC. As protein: CSVEAFGSGRTDEQYF.

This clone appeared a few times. CDR3 sequence reads: CASSSRGLRTSDYSTDTQYF. CDR3 in DNA: TGCGCCAGCAGCTCACGGGGACTCCGGACTAGCGATTATAGCACAGATACGCAGTATTTT. The chain uses TRBV5-1 and TRBJ2-3; the match to TRBD2 covers 9 bases. This CDR3 is built from 20 residues. CDR1 is SGHRS, CDR2 YFSETQ, per germline. The V gene end was trimmed by 3 bases and the J gene end by 0 bases; junction bases not matched to a gene: 17.

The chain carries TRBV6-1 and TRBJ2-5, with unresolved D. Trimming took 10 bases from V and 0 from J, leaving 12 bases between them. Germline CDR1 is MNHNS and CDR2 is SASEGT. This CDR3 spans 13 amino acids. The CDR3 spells CATQVQYQETQYF. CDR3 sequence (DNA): TGTGCCACCCAGGTCCAGTACCAAGAGACCCAGTACTTC.

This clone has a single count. CDR3 amino acids: CASSFDLAGVSSYNEQFF. CDR3 nucleotide sequence: TGTGCCAGCAGTTTCGACCTAGCGGGAGTTTCCTCCTACAATGAGCAGTTCTTC. V usage is TRBV28 and J usage is TRBJ2-1; 10 positions agree with TRBD2. CDR1 is MDHEN and CDR2 is SYDVKM in the germline V gene. The CDR3 runs to 18 residues. The J segment lost 0 bases and the V segment lost 3 bases, leaving 8 bases of the junction unmatched.

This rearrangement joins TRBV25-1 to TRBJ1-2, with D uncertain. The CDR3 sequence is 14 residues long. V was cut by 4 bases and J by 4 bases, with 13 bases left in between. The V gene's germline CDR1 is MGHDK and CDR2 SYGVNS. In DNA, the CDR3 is TGTGCCAGCAGTGCGGCGGGGTACGGCTATGGCTACACCTTC. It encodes CASSAAGYGYGYTF.

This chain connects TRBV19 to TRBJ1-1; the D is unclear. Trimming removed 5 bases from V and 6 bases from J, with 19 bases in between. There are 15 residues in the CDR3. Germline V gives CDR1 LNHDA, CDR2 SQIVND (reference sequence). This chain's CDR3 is CASSSHSSRPAEAFF. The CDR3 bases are TGTGCCAGTAGTTCCCACTCGTCACGCCCGGCTGAAGCTTTCTTT. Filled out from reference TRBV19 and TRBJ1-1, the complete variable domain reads DGGITQSPKYLFRKEGQNVTLSCEQNLNHDAMYWYRQDPGQGLRLIYYSQIVNDFQKGDIAEGYSVSREKKESFPLTVTSAQKNPTAFYLCASSSHSSRPAEAFFGQGTRLTVV.